This T cell receptor (beta chain) was recorded in a study of PD-L1 blockade in urothelial cancer (dated by TCRdb to the late 2010s). At the level of the whole study: Therapy was started around 2014 for all patients, and atezolizumab 1,200 mg was administered intravenously every 3 weeks. An exploratory multi-omic analysis was conducted of the somatic, immune and clinical correlates of response to PD-L1 blockade with atezolizumab in urothelial cancer. About 90% of the roughly 30 patients were males with bladder-origin urothelial cancer, and about 60% of the 29 reported a prior smoking history. Pretreatment blood TCR-seq was available for around 29 patients, at least one posttreatment blood collection was obtained for 24 patients, and tumor TCR-seq was available for 24 patients. Patients had an ECOG performance status of 0 or 1 and had received between 0 and 3 prior chemotherapy regimens. Blood samples were analyzed at two time points: 3 weeks after treatment start (second dose) and 6 weeks after treatment start. In the same patients, whole exome sequencing and RNA sequencing of pretreatment tumors were performed in addition to TCR sequencing. Pretreatment tumor samples, along with matched peripheral blood serially collected before and after atezolizumab treatment, were subjected to TCR sequencing. Durable clinical benefit was defined as progression-free survival longer than 6 months, and TCR features were also tested against progression-free and overall survival. Durable clinical benefit was achieved by nine patients but not by the remaining 20. Blood samples gave median yields of around 150,000 T cells and 82,636 unique TCRs, along with a median clonality of about 0.084.

To estimate absolute template abundance from read counts, synthetic TCR analog templates were spiked into each PCR. The immunoSEQ assay was used to amplify TCRbeta CDR3 regions from genomic DNA with bias-controlled V and J gene primers. Sequencing of rearranged TCRbeta segments was performed at approximately 20X coverage. Processing in the source paper ran as follows. Sequencing errors were corrected by clustering and CDR3s were annotated against IMGT to assign V, D and J genes. Downstream analyses used only productive TCRbeta rearrangements and left out out-of-frame or stop-codon sequences. Clonality was calculated as one minus the Shannon entropy normalized by the log of the number of unique productive sequences. Fisher's exact test with Benjamini-Hochberg correction, at a threshold of adjusted p below 0.01, was used to find clones that differed between time points or between blood and tumor. TCRdb's version of the immuneACCESS table is confined to in-frame rearrangements and falls short of the full clone set. An unresolved V gene accounts for under half of the shortfall where checked; the remainder is of unknown origin. V and J calls and clone size are copied from that table; D and trimming were computed from the DNA. The sample profile shows about 37,000 clones; 82% of them were found once. The top ten hold around 19% of the sample.

Study-wide findings and limitations: Improved progression-free and overall survival was associated with having pretreatment peripheral blood TCR clonality below the median. Because the sample size was small (n ≈ 30) and many of the analyses were exploratory, the results are meant to be hypothesis-generating. Greater expansion of tumor-associated TCR clones in peripheral blood 3 weeks after the start of treatment was observed in patients with durable benefit (n of about 20, p = 0.022).

To note about this clone: Its specific antigen is unknown. Base qualities are not provided; no much larger clone lies one nucleotide away.

Here V drops 5 bases and J drops 3 bases, and the junction holds 4 bases not matched to any gene. As encoded in the germline V gene (reference sequence), CDR1 is MNHEY while CDR2 is SMNVEV. The CDR3 measures 16 amino acids from cysteine to phenylalanine. Kept here is only the CDR3 DNA, which spans 48 bases and is read in frame from base 1. A cohort of around 29 patients with locally advanced or metastatic urothelial carcinoma, treated at Memorial Sloan Kettering on a trial protocol, was included. Peripheral blood mononuclear cells were collected from each patient pretreatment and during treatment, giving between 1 and 8 total time points per patient. The Qiagen DNeasy Blood extraction kit was used to purify genomic DNA from total PBMCs and tumor samples. PBMCs were collected pretreatment and during treatment, and were isolated and stored as previously described.

The source is a man aged 60 to 75 with urothelial cancer. The sample was PBMCs, taken around atezolizumab (anti-PD-L1) treatment. Rearrangement joined TRBV27 to TRBJ2-2, with 12 middle bases fitting TRBD2. The DNA reads as follows: TGTGCCAGCAGTACCACTAGCGGGGGGCACACCGGGGAGCTGTTTTTT. Protein translation: CASSTTSGGHTGELFF.